Sequencing of this T cell receptor (beta chain) was carried out in a study of identical twins. Study-level points and caveats: Conclusions were based on cross-sectional statistical analysis, without following the same donors. Invariant populations such as MAIT and iNKT cells could partly muddle zero-insertion analyses. Low generation probability was overrepresented in out-of-frame alpha sequences shared by twins. The models systematically underestimated how much out-of-frame TCR alpha was shared in monozygotic twins.

The CDR3 contains 18 residues. Per the germline V gene, CDR1 is SGHAT and CDR2 is FQNNGV. V was clipped by 2 bases and J by 11 bases; unmatched bases: 20. A remark on this clonotype: Its antigen is still unknown.

TCRdb reprocessed the 5' RACE reads via MiXCR and lists one record per CDR3 protein. The sample has 1.5 million to 2 million distinct CDR3 sequences, more than 30% seen once; the top ten hold approximately 0.29%. What was sequenced was cord blood. The chain carries TRBV11-2 and TRBJ2-5, with TRBD2 matching 10 bases. The clonotype comes from a newborn girl in good health. The CDR3 spells CASSLHVSGRPNPNEQYF. The CDR3 coding sequence is TGTGCCAGCAGCTTACATGTTAGCGGGAGGCCGAATCCTAATGAGCAGTACTTC.